This entry lists 15 T cell receptor beta chains sequenced from one sample in a study of cytomegalovirus exposure and HLA in healthy donors. The PCR made use of 60 Vbeta and 13 Jbeta primers. Repertoires were generated with immunoSEQ multiplex PCR, while TCRdb's copy carries only in-frame clones and drops some. There are about 90,000 clones in the sample; around 77% occur only once, and about 2.1% lies in the top ten. Sequenced input: PBMCs. These receptors all stem from a boy between 10 and 17 years old in good health and CMV-seronegative.

The V gene is TRBV7-2, the J gene TRBJ2-1, with D possibly being TRBD1 (6 bases). The germline V gene encodes CDR1 SGHTA and CDR2 FQGNSA. CDR3 length equals 13 residues. Trimming took off 1 base at V and 7 bases at J, with 8 bases between the two ends. The CDR3 is CASSLDRENEQFF. CDR3 sequence (DNA): TGTGCCAGCAGCTTAGACAGGGAGAATGAGCAGTTCTTC.

The rearrangement links TRBV6-1 to TRBJ2-7, with TRBD2 as a possible D gene (5 bases). Per germline, CDR1 MNHNS and CDR2 SASEGT. Trimming removed 1 base at V and 2 bases at J, with 12 bases between. The CDR3 runs to 15 residues. The chain's CDR3 is CASSEGPGSAYEQYF. CDR3 nucleotide sequence: TGTGCCAGCAGTGAAGGTCCGGGATCTGCCTACGAGCAGTACTTC.

This clone was detected a few times. The genes are TRBV14 and TRBJ2-3, with D possibly TRBD2 on 6 matching bases. The CDR3 length is 14 residues. Germline CDR1 reads SGHDN; CDR2 reads FVKESK. V lost 3 bases, J lost 2 bases, and 9 bases lay in between. Here the CDR3 DNA reads TGTGCCAGCAGCCAGCTAGCGAACACAGATACGCAGTATTTT. This codes for CASSQLANTDTQYF.

This clone was seen a single time. This rearrangement joins TRBV7-2 to TRBJ1-1; TRBD1 matches at 7 bases. CDR3 length equals 15 residues. J gave up 0 bases and V 6 bases, and 7 bases lay outside the gene matches. Germline CDR1 SGHTA, CDR2 FQGNSA. The CDR3 region has the DNA TGTGCCAGCAGTTTGGGACAGTCTATGAACACTGAAGCTTTCTTT. Its protein is CASSLGQSMNTEAFF.

This clone was picked up a small number of times. The chain has TRBV6-1 and TRBJ1-4; TRBD1 is a possible D gene (5 bases). Germline CDR1 reads MNHNS; CDR2 reads SASEGT. The CDR3 covers 15 residues. With 8 bases removed from V and 0 bases from J, the gap between germline ends came to 13 bases. DNA for the CDR3: TGTGCCAGCCTACGAGCGGGGGCAACTAATGAAAAACTGTTTTTT. This codes for CASLRAGATNEKLFF.

This chain links TRBV13 with TRBJ2-3; D perhaps matches TRBD2 (6 bases). The CDR3 is 15 amino acids. V dropped 3 bases and J dropped 4 bases, with 14 bases sitting between them. Germline V gene lookup returns CDR1 PRHDT and CDR2 FYEKMQ (reference sequence). CDR3 residues: CASSFGRDGADTQYF. In DNA form, the CDR3 reads TGTGCCAGCAGCTTCGGGCGGGATGGTGCAGATACGCAGTATTTT.

This chain links TRBV28 with TRBJ2-3, with a possible D match to TRBD2 (5 bases). The V end lost 10 bases, the J end lost 2 bases, and 16 bases lay between the germline ends. The CDR3 contains 14 residues. The germline V gene has CDR1 MDHEN and CDR2 SYDVKM. CDR3 bases: TGTGCCACCTTGCTAGCTACCCACACAGATACGCAGTATTTT. This sequence encodes CATLLATHTDTQYF.

The chain couples TRBV28 to TRBJ1-5; D ambiguous. CDR1 and CDR2 (germline): MDHEN, SYDVKM. This CDR3 contains 12 residues. Deletions cut 3 bases from V and 6 bases from J, with 6 bases between. The chain's CDR3 is CASSFRGQPQHF. The CDR3 coding sequence is TGTGCCAGCAGTTTTAGAGGTCAGCCCCAGCATTTT.

This clone was detected only once. V gene TRBV9 combines with J gene TRBJ2-6; 8 positions agree with TRBD1. V dropped 2 bases and J dropped 4; count of bases not matched to a gene: 11. Per germline, CDR1 SGDLS and CDR2 YYNGEE. CDR3 length equals 18 residues. The CDR3 nucleotides are TGTGCCAGCAGCGTCGGACAGGGTCTATCGGGCGGGGCCAACGTCCTGACTTTC. Residues: CASSVGQGLSGGANVLTF.

This clone was counted a few times. The genes are TRBV7-2 and TRBJ1-5; no clear D gene. Germline CDR1 reads SGHTA; CDR2 reads FQGNSA. This CDR3 has 12 residues. V dropped 7 bases and J dropped 3 bases, with 7 bases sitting between them. CDR3 coding DNA: TGTGCCAGCACTTTAAACAATCAGCCCCAGCATTTT. This encodes CASTLNNQPQHF.

J is TRBJ1-1 and V is TRBV28, with unresolved D. Trimming pared 2 bases from V and 0 bases from J, leaving 7 bases between. The CDR3 runs to 14 residues. From germline, CDR1 is MDHEN and CDR2 SYDVKM. In DNA form, the CDR3 reads TGTGCCAGCAGTTTAGGCACCTTGAACACTGAAGCTTTCTTT. It translates to CASSLGTLNTEAFF.

The J gene is TRBJ2-5, the V gene TRBV4-1; 11 bases are a match to TRBD2. Trimming cost V 6 bases and J 5 bases; bases outside gene matches: 8. The CDR3 loop spans 15 amino acids. Germline V gene sequence: CDR1 MGHRA, CDR2 YSYEKL. The CDR3 sequence is CASRLTSGSSETQYF. CDR3 in DNA: TGCGCCAGCAGGCTTACTAGCGGGAGTTCCGAGACCCAGTACTTC.

V gene TRBV28 combines with J gene TRBJ2-1; 8 nucleotides align to TRBD2. Per the germline V gene, CDR1 is MDHEN and CDR2 is SYDVKM. Trimming removed 5 bases from V and 0 bases from J; junction bases left unmatched: 9. This CDR3 is built from 17 residues. The CDR3 region is CASSPAGALLSYNEQFF. CDR3 nucleotide sequence: TGTGCCAGCAGTCCAGCGGGGGCCCTCCTCTCCTACAATGAGCAGTTCTTC.

This CDR3 is CASSLYGTSGDEQFF. For the CDR3, the DNA is TGTGCCAGCAGCCTATATGGGACTAGCGGAGATGAGCAGTTCTTC. The genes are TRBV9 and TRBJ2-1, with 11 positions matching TRBD2. The CDR3 has 15 amino acids. The germline CDR1 and CDR2 sequences are SGDLS and YYNGEE. The junction had 8 bases not matched to a gene; V was cut back by 4 bases and J by 8 bases.

This clone was recorded once. This rearrangement joins TRBV13 to TRBJ2-5; D not certain. Trimming cost V 5 bases and J 5 bases, with 12 bases left between them. Looked up from germline, CDR1 is PRHDT and CDR2 is FYEKMQ (reference sequence). This CDR3 has 13 residues. The CDR3, as DNA: TGTGCCAGCAGCCCCCCCGAGGAGGAGACCCAGTACTTC. It translates to CASSPPEEETQYF.